This T cell receptor beta chain derives from a study of blood T cells in healthy people across ages. Germline-derived CDR1 and CDR2 are SGHTA and FQGNSA. The CDR3 runs 14 residues. For the second PCR, which ran for about 7 to 12 cycles, a sample-barcoded 5' primer and a J-beta primer mix were used. A tag from a template-switch adaptor with 12 random nucleotides marked each cDNA molecule. TCRdb re-derived calls from the 5' RACE reads in MiXCR, one entry per CDR3 protein. The sample has hundreds of thousands of distinct CDR3 sequences, roughly 60% seen once. Concerning this clonotype itself: Its antigen is undetermined.

Peripheral blood from each donor was collected in a volume of roughly 9.2 milliliters. Whole-study findings and limits: TCR beta diversity correlated strongly with naive T cell percentage. Both higher diversity and more naive CD4+ cells marked long-lived donors when set against aged donors.

Sequencing was carried out using blood. The rearrangement links TRBV7-2 to TRBJ2-4, with TRBD1 identical over 10 bases. The J call may not be correct, given that the DNA end is closer to TRBJ2-7. The sequence came from a man aged 25 to 40 in good health. This CDR3 is CASSIRDRGSEQYF. The CDR3 DNA is TGTGCCAGCAGCATCCGGGACAGGGGCAGCGAGCAGTACTTC.